These 24 T cell receptor beta chains share one sample of origin, sequenced in a study of T cell changes during pregnancy in multiple sclerosis (dated by TCRdb to the late 2010s). To prepare the library, the immunoSEQ multiplex PCR assay was applied. TCRdb provides this immuneACCESS table in a form limited to in-frame rearrangements. Some clones are lacking; in checked studies, under half of them reflect an unresolved V gene, and why the rest are absent is not known. The sample records about 60,000 clones, 93% of which are singletons. 1.8% of the sample is held by the ten biggest clonotypes. The sequencing used peripheral blood, collected after pregnancy. Source of these receptors: a female donor with multiple sclerosis, enrolled in a pregnancy study.

The chain carries TRBV7-2 and TRBJ2-7; D not resolved. The germline gives CDR1 SGHTA, CDR2 FQGNSA. V lost 1 base and J lost 0, with 7 bases in between. The CDR3 contains 14 residues. This CDR3 reads CASSLGGNSYEQYF. The CDR3 DNA is TGTGCCAGCAGCTTAGGCGGCAACTCCTACGAGCAGTACTTC.

This clone appeared a few times. The chain links TRBV5-4 to TRBJ1-1, with D hard to call. Germline CDR1 and CDR2: SGHNT and YYREEE (reference sequence). The ends were cut back, 1 base at V and 3 bases at J, with 19 bases in the middle. The CDR3 loop spans 17 amino acids. The CDR3 DNA follows: TGTGCCAGCAGCTTGATGTTGGTCCGGGGAGGGCACACTGAAGCTTTCTTT. Translation gives CASSLMLVRGGHTEAFF.

V usage is TRBV11-3 and J usage is TRBJ2-2, with unresolved D. Germline values: CDR1 SGHNT, CDR2 YENEEA. The V end lost 3 bases, the J end lost 5 bases, and 10 bases lay between the germline ends. The length of the CDR3 is 14 residues. CDR3 sequence reads: CASSFQRFTGELFF. The CDR3, as DNA: TGTGCCAGCAGCTTCCAACGGTTTACCGGGGAGCTGTTTTTT.

This clone was recorded a few times. This chain links TRBV7-2 with TRBJ1-1; 8 bases align to TRBD1. Germline CDR1 SGHTA, CDR2 FQGNSA. J was trimmed by 5 bases and V by 5 bases; bases with no gene match: 10. The CDR3 consists of 15 residues. The CDR3 spells CASSPGGTGRTEAFF. As DNA, the CDR3 is TGTGCCAGCAGCCCAGGGGGGACAGGTAGGACTGAAGCTTTCTTT.

The chain uses TRBV4-1 and TRBJ2-1, with TRBD2 identical over 8 bases. The CDR3 loop spans 19 amino acids. V gave up 0 bases and J gave up 7 bases; unmatched junction bases: 17. From germline, CDR1 is MGHRA and CDR2 YSYEKL. This CDR3 is CASSQEYYTGGPFRNEQFF. CDR3 sequence (DNA): TGCGCCAGCAGCCAAGAATATTACACGGGAGGGCCGTTCCGGAATGAGCAGTTCTTC.

J is TRBJ2-2 and V is TRBV29-1; 9 bases are shared with TRBD1. Looked up from germline, CDR1 is SQVTM and CDR2 is ANQGSEA. The CDR3 contains 16 residues. With V trimmed by 6 bases and J by 2 bases, 10 bases remained unmatched. CDR3 sequence: CSVNSGQGINTGELFF. In DNA, the CDR3 is TGCAGCGTCAACAGTGGACAGGGGATCAACACCGGGGAGCTGTTTTTT.

This clone was recorded only once. The rearrangement joins TRBV30 to TRBJ2-1; no clear D. The CDR3 contains 11 residues. Trimming took 2 bases from V and 13 from J, leaving 12 bases between them. Germline V gene sequence: CDR1 GTSNPN, CDR2 SVGIG (reference sequence). The CDR3 DNA reads TGTGCCTGGAGTTTGTCGACTGGCCAGTTCTTC. The encoded protein is CAWSLSTGQFF.

V and J are TRBV21-1 and TRBJ2-2; the DNA was not compared with TRBD2, the D call given in the table. TRBV21-1 is tagged as a pseudogene. This CDR3 is built from 15 residues. The CDR3 DNA is TGTGCCAGCAGCAGCCTAGCGGGAGGGACCGGGGAGCTGTTTTTT. Residues: CASSSLAGGTGELFF.

This clone has a handful of counts. The chain employs TRBV29-1 and TRBJ1-1, with a weak D call TRBD1 (6 bases). Germline loops: CDR1 SQVTM, CDR2 ANQGSEA. The CDR3 length is 13 residues. Trimming removed 7 bases from V and 3 bases from J, with 15 bases in between. Written as DNA, the CDR3 is TGCAGCGCCCGGGACACCCAAGACACTGAAGCTTTCTTT. Residues: CSARDTQDTEAFF.

J is TRBJ2-1 and V is TRBV5-1, with 10 bases identical to TRBD2. The CDR3 is 17 amino acids. The J segment lost 10 bases and the V segment lost 3 bases, leaving 16 bases of the junction unmatched. The V gene's germline CDR1 is SGHRS and CDR2 YFSETQ. The CDR3 spells CASSSFGFTASGREQFF. The CDR3 DNA sequence: TGCGCCAGCAGCTCGTTTGGTTTTACGGCTAGCGGGAGAGAGCAGTTCTTC.

This chain joins TRBV5-1 and TRBJ2-2; 10 bases are shared with TRBD2. Trimming at V came to 2 bases and at J to 4 bases, leaving 8 bases not matched to a gene. Per the germline V gene, CDR1 is SGHRS and CDR2 is YFSETQ. The CDR3 totals 17 residues. In nucleotides, the CDR3 is TGCGCCAGCAGCTTTAAAGCTAGCGGGAGTAGCACCGGGGAGCTGTTTTTT. Its translation is CASSFKASGSSTGELFF.

The chain is built from TRBV7-9 and TRBJ2-7, with 8 bases identical to TRBD1. V lost 5 bases, J lost 4 bases, and 7 bases stayed unmatched. The CDR3 spans 14 residues. Germline V CDR1 and CDR2: SEHNR, FQNEAQ (reference sequence). The CDR3 reads CASSPGQGPYEQYF. The CDR3 nucleotides are TGTGCCAGCAGCCCCGGACAGGGACCTTACGAGCAGTACTTC.

The chain uses TRBV7-9 and TRBJ2-3, with 7 bases that match TRBD1. The junction had 8 bases not matched to a gene; V was cut back by 3 bases and J by 2 bases. From germline, CDR1 is SEHNR and CDR2 FQNEAQ (reference sequence). This CDR3 is built from 16 residues. The DNA of the CDR3 is TGTGCCAGCAGCTTCCCACAGGGGATTACCACAGATACGCAGTATTTT. This encodes CASSFPQGITTDTQYF.

This chain joins TRBV5-5 and TRBJ2-7; no reliable D call. The CDR3 has 14 residues. The germline V and J ends were trimmed by 0 bases and 3 bases, with 10 bases remaining between them. Germline assignment: CDR1 SGHKS and CDR2 YYEKEE (reference sequence). Written as DNA, the CDR3 is TGTGCCAGCAGCTTGGTAGGCGACTTCTACGAGCAGTACTTC. Amino acid sequence: CASSLVGDFYEQYF.

The J gene is TRBJ2-1, the V gene TRBV28, with 12 bases matching TRBD2. V was pared by 6 bases and J by 7 bases, with 7 bases of the junction left unmatched. This CDR3 region has 15 residues. CDR1 and CDR2 (germline): MDHEN, SYDVKM. The CDR3 loop is CASSFGLAGLNEQFF. The CDR3, as DNA: TGTGCCAGCAGCTTCGGACTAGCGGGATTAAATGAGCAGTTCTTC.

This rearrangement joins TRBV21-1 to TRBJ2-3; TRBD2 is taken as the D call from the table, unchecked against the DNA. TRBV21-1 has pseudogene status. The CDR3 sequence is 11 residues long. CDR3 coding DNA: TGTGCCAGCAGGACCCGGAGAACGCAGTATTTT. Protein product: CASRTRRTQYF.

This chain joins TRBV9 and TRBJ1-4; no firm D call. The CDR3 runs 17 residues. V dropped 0 bases and J dropped 3 bases, with 15 bases sitting between them. Germline lookup yields CDR1 SGDLS and CDR2 YYNGEE. In DNA form, the CDR3 reads TGTGCCAGCAGCGTAGTAGGGAGGGAAGCGGCTAATGAAAAACTGTTTTTT. It codes for CASSVVGREAANEKLFF.

The V and J genes are TRBV5-4 and TRBJ2-2; no definite D call. V was clipped by 0 bases and J by 6 bases, with 3 bases between them. Looked up from germline, CDR1 is SGHNT and CDR2 is YYREEE (reference sequence). The CDR3 totals 12 residues. The CDR3 spells CASSLVAGELFF. The CDR3 region has the DNA TGTGCCAGCAGCTTGGTCGCCGGGGAGCTGTTTTTT.

This rearrangement joins TRBV6-5 to TRBJ1-6, with D maybe TRBD1 (6 bases). V was clipped by 3 bases and J by 9 bases, with 18 bases between them. The germline CDR1 and CDR2 sequences are MNHEY and SVGAGI. This CDR3 has 16 amino acids. The CDR3 nucleotides read TGTGCCAGCAGTTATCGGTCAGTACAGGGTGGTTCACCCCTCCACTTT. Its translation: CASSYRSVQGGSPLHF.

The rearrangement uses TRBV21-1 and TRBJ1-5; TRBD1 is the table's D call, not checked against the DNA. TRBV21-1 is an annotated pseudogene. The CDR3 covers 14 residues. The CDR3 spells CASSKRRLRVPQHF. DNA of the CDR3: TGTGCCAGCAGCAAAAGGCGGCTCAGGGTGCCCCAGCATTTT.

The genes are TRBV29-1 and TRBJ2-7, with 8 bases aligning to TRBD1. Germline V gene sequence: CDR1 SQVTM, CDR2 ANQGSEA. J lost 2 bases, V lost 7 bases, and 7 bases had no gene match. The CDR3 extends over 13 amino acids. As DNA, the CDR3 is TGCAGCGCCGCGGACAGGGATCCCTACGAGCAGTACTTC. Its translation is CSAADRDPYEQYF.

V is TRBV5-8 and J is TRBJ1-1, with TRBD1 matching 9 bases. Germline CDR1 reads SGHTS; CDR2 reads YDEGEE. The CDR3 is 15 residues long. Trimming removed 4 bases from V and 4 bases from J; junction bases left unmatched: 8. CDR3 region: CASSMHRGQGTEAFF. In DNA, the CDR3 is TGTGCCAGCAGCATGCACAGGGGGCAGGGCACTGAAGCTTTCTTT.

The chain employs TRBV19 and TRBJ2-3; 13 nucleotides agree with TRBD2. The V and J ends lost 3 bases and 6 bases, in that order; junction bases with no gene match: 6. Germline CDR1 and CDR2: LNHDA and SQIVND (reference sequence). CDR3 length equals 16 residues. CDR3 coding DNA: TGTGCCAGTAGTATCGGCACTAGCGGGAGGGAGGATACGCAGTATTTT. As protein: CASSIGTSGREDTQYF.

This chain joins TRBV6-5 and TRBJ2-7, with D possibly matching TRBD1 (6 bases). The CDR3 loop spans 13 amino acids. From germline, CDR1 is MNHEY and CDR2 SVGAGI. Trimming left V 8 bases short and J 4 bases short, with 15 bases between. In DNA form, the CDR3 reads TGTGCCAGCGGGCAGGGGCCAAGTTACGAGCAGTACTTC. Translated: CASGQGPSYEQYF.